The sequence of this T cell receptor (beta chain) was determined in a study of technical replicates of blood from several donors. Sequencing used immunoSEQ multiplex PCR; TCRdb keeps in-frame clones, though not all of them. This table holds 80,000 or so clones, under 97% found once. V lost 4 bases and J lost 7; bases outside the gene matches: 3. This CDR3 has 11 amino acids. CDR1 and CDR2 (germline): GTSNPN, SVGIG (reference sequence). This sequence joins TRBV30 and TRBJ1-2, with TRBD1 identical over 7 bases. This sequence was found in a human donor in good health. Sequences were obtained from T cells isolated from PBMCs. The CDR3 loop reads CAWKEGAGYTF. CDR3 bases: TGTGCCTGGAAGGAGGGGGCTGGCTACACCTTC.